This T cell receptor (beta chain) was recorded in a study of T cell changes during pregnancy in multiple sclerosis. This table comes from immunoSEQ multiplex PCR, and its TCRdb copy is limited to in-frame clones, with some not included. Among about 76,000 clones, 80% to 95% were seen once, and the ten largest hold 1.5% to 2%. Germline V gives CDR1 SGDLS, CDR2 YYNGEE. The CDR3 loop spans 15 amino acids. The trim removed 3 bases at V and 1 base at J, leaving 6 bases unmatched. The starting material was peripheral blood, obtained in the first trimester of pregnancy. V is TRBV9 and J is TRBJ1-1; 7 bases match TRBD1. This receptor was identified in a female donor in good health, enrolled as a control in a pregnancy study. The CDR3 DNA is TGTGCCAGCAGCGGCCGGACAGGTCGGAACACTGAAGCTTTCTTT. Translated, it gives CASSGRTGRNTEAFF.